Each of the 4 T cell receptor beta chains below was sequenced from the same sample in a study of T cell repertoires in ileal Crohn's disease. Time point specified: proximal margin of the surgical specimen (macroscopically non-inflamed). TCRdb's copy holds only in-frame clones and misses some; the assay was immunoSEQ multiplex PCR. The table shows 5,300 or so clones, with over 60% occurring only once. Sample: ileal tissue. The receptors derive from an adult with Crohn's disease.

This sequence joins TRBV19 and TRBJ1-5, with D hard to call. Per the germline V gene, CDR1 is LNHDA and CDR2 is SQIVND (reference sequence). Trimming shortened V by 1 base and J by 0 bases, and 7 bases separated the two germline ends. This CDR3 has 15 amino acids. The CDR3 spells CASSIGPVSNQPQHF. CDR3 coding DNA: TGTGCCAGTAGTATAGGCCCCGTTAGCAATCAGCCCCAGCATTTT.

The chain employs TRBV28 and TRBJ2-2, with unresolved D. Germline CDR1 MDHEN, CDR2 SYDVKM. V was trimmed by 6 bases and J by 5 bases, leaving 16 bases between them. This CDR3 contains 15 residues. The CDR3 nucleotides read TGTGCCAGCAGCCCCCCCCTTGACACAACCGGGGAGCTGTTTTTT. This encodes CASSPPLDTTGELFF. Drawing the rest from reference TRBV28 and TRBJ2-2, the complete variable domain is DVKVTQSSRYLVKRTGEKVFLECVQDMDHENMFWYRQDPGLGLRLIYFSYDVKMKEKGDIPEGYSVSREKKERFSLILESASTNQTSMYLCASSPPLDTTGELFFGEGSRLTVL.

The chain joins TRBV4-2 to TRBJ2-5; D perhaps matches TRBD1 (5 bases). There are 15 residues in the CDR3. V lost 2 bases to trimming and J lost 1 base, with 11 bases between them. Germline CDR1 LGHNA, CDR2 YNFKEQ. The CDR3 DNA sequence: TGTGCCAGCAGCCAAAAACAGGATATCCAAGAGACCCAGTACTTC. It yields the protein CASSQKQDIQETQYF.

This chain connects TRBV4-1 to TRBJ1-5, with unresolved D. Trimming cost V 0 bases and J 5 bases, with 20 bases left between them. The CDR3 runs to 18 residues. Germline CDR1 is MGHRA and CDR2 is YSYEKL. CDR3 loop: CASSQEPPEASQYQPQHF. In DNA, the CDR3 is TGCGCCAGCAGCCAAGAACCCCCCGAAGCGTCCCAATATCAGCCCCAGCATTTT.